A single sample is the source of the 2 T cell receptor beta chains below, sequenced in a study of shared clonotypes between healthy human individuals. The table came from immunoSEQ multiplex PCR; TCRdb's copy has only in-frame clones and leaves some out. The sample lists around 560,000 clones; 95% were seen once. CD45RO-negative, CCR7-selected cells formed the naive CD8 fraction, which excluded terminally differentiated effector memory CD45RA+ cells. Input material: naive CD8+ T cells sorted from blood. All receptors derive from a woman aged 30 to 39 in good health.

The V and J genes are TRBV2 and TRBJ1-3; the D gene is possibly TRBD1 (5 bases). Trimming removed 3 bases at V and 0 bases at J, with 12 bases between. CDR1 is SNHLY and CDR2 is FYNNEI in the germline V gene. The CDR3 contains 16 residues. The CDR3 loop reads CASSDLDSSSGNTIYF. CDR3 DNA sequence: TGTGCCAGCAGTGACCTAGACAGTAGCTCTGGAAACACCATATATTTT.

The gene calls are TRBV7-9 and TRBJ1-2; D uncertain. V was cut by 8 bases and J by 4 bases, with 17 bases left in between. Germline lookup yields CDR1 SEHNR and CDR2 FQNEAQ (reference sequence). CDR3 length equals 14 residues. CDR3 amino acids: CASQTYEGGYGYTF. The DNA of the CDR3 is TGTGCCAGCCAAACTTATGAGGGCGGCTATGGCTACACCTTC.